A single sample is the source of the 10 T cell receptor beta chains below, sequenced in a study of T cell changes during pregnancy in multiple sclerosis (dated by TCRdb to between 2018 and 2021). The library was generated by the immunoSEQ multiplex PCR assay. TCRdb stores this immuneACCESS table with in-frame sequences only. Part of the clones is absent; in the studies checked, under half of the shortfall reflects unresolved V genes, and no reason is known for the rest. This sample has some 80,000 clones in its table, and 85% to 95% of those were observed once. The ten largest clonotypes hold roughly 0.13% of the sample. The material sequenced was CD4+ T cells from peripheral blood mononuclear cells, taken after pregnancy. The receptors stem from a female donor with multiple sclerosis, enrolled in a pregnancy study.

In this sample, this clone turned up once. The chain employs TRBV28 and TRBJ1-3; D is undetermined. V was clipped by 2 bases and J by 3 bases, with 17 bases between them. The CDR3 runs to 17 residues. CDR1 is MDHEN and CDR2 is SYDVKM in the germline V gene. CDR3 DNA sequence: TGTGCCAGCAGTTTAAGTGAGGGTTGGACTGTTGGAAACACCATATATTTT. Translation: CASSLSEGWTVGNTIYF.

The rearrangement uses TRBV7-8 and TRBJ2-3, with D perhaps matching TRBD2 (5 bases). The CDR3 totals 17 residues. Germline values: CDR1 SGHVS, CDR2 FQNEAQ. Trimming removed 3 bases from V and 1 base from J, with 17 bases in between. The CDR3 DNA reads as TGTGCCAGCAGCTTGGTTAGGAGGATTAAAGGCACAGATACGCAGTATTTT. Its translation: CASSLVRRIKGTDTQYF.

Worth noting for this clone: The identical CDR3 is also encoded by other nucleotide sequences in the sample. The CDR3 nucleotides read TGTGCCACCAGCAGTGGGATGAGGGCGAGGGACACCGGGGAGCTGTTTTTT. It is translated as CATSSGMRARDTGELFF. The J gene is TRBJ2-2, the V gene TRBV15; D is possibly TRBD2 (5 bases). The V end lost 3 bases, the J end lost 3 bases, and 17 bases lay between the germline ends. Germline V lookup: CDR1 LNHNV, CDR2 YYDKDF (reference sequence). This CDR3 contains 17 residues. The variable domain in full, completed from reference TRBV15 and TRBJ2-2, reads DAMVIQNPRYQVTQFGKPVTLSCSQTLNHNVMYWYQQKSSQAPKLLFHYYDKDFNNEADTPDNFQSRRPNTSFCFLDIRSPGLGDTAMYLCATSSGMRARDTGELFFGEGSRLTVL.

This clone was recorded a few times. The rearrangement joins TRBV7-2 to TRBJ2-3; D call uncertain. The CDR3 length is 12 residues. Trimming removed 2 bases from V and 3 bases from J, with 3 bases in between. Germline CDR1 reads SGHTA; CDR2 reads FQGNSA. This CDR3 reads CASSLSTDTQYF. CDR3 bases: TGTGCCAGCAGCTTATCAACAGATACGCAGTATTTT.

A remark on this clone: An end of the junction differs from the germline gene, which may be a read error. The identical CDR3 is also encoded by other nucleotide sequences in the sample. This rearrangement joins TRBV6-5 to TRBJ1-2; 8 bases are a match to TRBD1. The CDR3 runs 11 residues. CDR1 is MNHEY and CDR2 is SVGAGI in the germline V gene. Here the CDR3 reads CAGRGLGGYTF. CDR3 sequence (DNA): TGTGCCGGCAGGGGGCTGGGTGGCTACACCTTC.

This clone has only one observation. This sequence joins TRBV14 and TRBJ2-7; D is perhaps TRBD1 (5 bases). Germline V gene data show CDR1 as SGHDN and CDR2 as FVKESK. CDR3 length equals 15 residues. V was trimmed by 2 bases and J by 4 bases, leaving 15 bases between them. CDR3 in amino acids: CASSQKIDSVYEQYF. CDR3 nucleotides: TGTGCCAGCAGCCAAAAAATTGACAGTGTGTACGAGCAGTACTTC.

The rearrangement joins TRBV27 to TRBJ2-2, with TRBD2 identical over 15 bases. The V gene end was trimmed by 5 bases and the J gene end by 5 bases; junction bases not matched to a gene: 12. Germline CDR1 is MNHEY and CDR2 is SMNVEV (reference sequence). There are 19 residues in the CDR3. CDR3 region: CASSLTGTSGRWDTGELFF. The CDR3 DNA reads TGTGCCAGCAGTCTAACCGGGACTAGCGGGAGGTGGGATACCGGGGAGCTGTTTTTT.

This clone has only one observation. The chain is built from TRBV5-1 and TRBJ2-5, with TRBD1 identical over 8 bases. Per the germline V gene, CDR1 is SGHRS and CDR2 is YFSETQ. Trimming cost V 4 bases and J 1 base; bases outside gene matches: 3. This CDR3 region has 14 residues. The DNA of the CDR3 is TGCGCCAGCAGCCCCCAGGGGGCCCAAGAGACCCAGTACTTC. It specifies CASSPQGAQETQYF.

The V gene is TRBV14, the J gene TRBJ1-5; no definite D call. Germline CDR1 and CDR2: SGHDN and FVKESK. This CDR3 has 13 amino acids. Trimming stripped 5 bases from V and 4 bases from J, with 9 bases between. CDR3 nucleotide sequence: TGTGCCAGCAGCGTTGGAGGGAATCAGCCCCAGCATTTT. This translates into CASSVGGNQPQHF.

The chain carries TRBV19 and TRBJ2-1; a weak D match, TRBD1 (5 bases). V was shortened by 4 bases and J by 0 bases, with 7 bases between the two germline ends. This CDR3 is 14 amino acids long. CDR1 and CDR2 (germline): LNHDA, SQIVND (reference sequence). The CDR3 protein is CASSRQSSYNEQFF. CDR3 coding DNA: TGTGCCAGTAGTAGACAGAGCTCCTACAATGAGCAGTTCTTC.